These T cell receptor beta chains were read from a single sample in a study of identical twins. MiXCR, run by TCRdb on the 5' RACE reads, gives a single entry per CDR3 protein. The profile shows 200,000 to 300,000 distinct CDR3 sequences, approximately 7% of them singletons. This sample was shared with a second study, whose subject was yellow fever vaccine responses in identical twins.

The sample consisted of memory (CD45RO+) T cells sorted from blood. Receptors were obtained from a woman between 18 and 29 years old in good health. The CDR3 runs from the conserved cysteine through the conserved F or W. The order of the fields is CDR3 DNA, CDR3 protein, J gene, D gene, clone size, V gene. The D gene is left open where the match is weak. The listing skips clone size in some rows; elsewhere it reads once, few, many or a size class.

TGTGCCAGCAGCCAACATAGCGGGGGGGCAATCAGCACAGATACGCAGTATTTT | CASSQHSGGAISTDTQYF | TRBJ2-3 | TRBD2 | many | TRBV3-1
TGCGCCAGCAGCTTGGGTACGATGGAGACCCAGTACTTC | CASSLGTMETQYF | TRBJ2-5 | - | many | TRBV5-1
TGCAGCGTCCGGACAGGGCGGGACATTCAGTACTTC | CSVRTGRDIQYF | TRBJ2-4 | TRBD1 | many | TRBV29-1
TGCAGTGCTATAAGGGGGGGCCCGTTCGTGGATGGCTACACCTTC | CSAIRGGPFVDGYTF | TRBJ1-2 | - | - | TRBV20-1
TGCAGCCCAATGAGGACGGATTCCGATGGCTACACCTTC | CSPMRTDSDGYTF | TRBJ1-2 | - | few | TRBV29-1
TGTGCCAGCAGCCCCCAGGGGTTCCAGCCCCAGCATTTT | CASSPQGFQPQHF | TRBJ1-5 | - | many | TRBV3-1
TGTGCCAGCTTTGGGGGAGTTTTGAATCAGCCCCAGCATTTT | CASFGGVLNQPQHF | TRBJ1-5 | - | few | TRBV28
TGTGCCATCAGTGAGTCCCACGAGCAGTACTTC | CAISESHEQYF | TRBJ2-7 | - | few | TRBV10-3
TGTGCCAGCAGTTACTCGTGGTCAGGGTTAAGTTTCTCTGAAGCTTTCTTT | CASSYSWSGLSFSEAFF | TRBJ1-1 | - | few | TRBV6-5
TGTGCCAGCAGTTTAGCGCTGGGTAGCAATCAGCCCCAGCATTTT | CASSLALGSNQPQHF | TRBJ1-5 | - | many | TRBV12-3/TRBV12-4
TGTGCCAGCAGCCAAAAAGGGCGGACAGGGGAATACAATGAGCAGTTCTTC | CASSQKGRTGEYNEQFF | TRBJ2-1 | TRBD1 | many | TRBV14
TGTGCCACGGGGGACAGAACTTACTCCTACGAGCAGTACTTC | CATGDRTYSYEQYF | TRBJ2-7 | - | many | TRBV10-3
TGTGCCAGCAGTTTAGCTAGCGGAAACACAGATACGCAGTATTTT | CASSLASGNTDTQYF | TRBJ2-3 | TRBD2 | many | TRBV28
TGCAGTGCTAGAGTGGCAGGGGGGACTGAAGCTTTCTTT | CSARVAGGTEAFF | TRBJ1-1 | TRBD1 | few | TRBV20-1
TGTGCCAGCAGCTACCGGGGCGGTAGCGGGACAGATACGCAGTATTTT | CASSYRGGSGTDTQYF | TRBJ2-3 | TRBD2 | few | TRBV12-3/TRBV12-4
TGCGCCAGCAGCAACCCCCCTGGTTCACCCCTCCACTTT | CASSNPPGSPLHF | TRBJ1-6 | - | few | TRBV4-1
TGTGCCACCAGTAAGTCCGCCTCGAAAGAGACCCAGTACTTC | CATSKSASKETQYF | TRBJ2-5 | - | few | TRBV24-1
TGTGCCAGCAGTTTAGTCGAATCAAGCGGCTACACCTTC | CASSLVESSGYTF | TRBJ1-2 | - | many | TRBV12-3/TRBV12-4
TGTGCCAGCAGACAGGGGGATGGCTCACCCCTCCACTTT | CASRQGDGSPLHF | TRBJ1-6 | TRBD1 | - | TRBV12-3/TRBV12-4
TGCGCCAGCAGCTTGGGGACAGGGGCGAACACCGGGGAGCTGTTTTTT | CASSLGTGANTGELFF | TRBJ2-2 | TRBD1 | many | TRBV5-1
TGTGCCAGCAGCCCCGGGTGGGGGTATGGCTACACCTTC | CASSPGWGYGYTF | TRBJ1-2 | - | - | TRBV12-3/TRBV12-4
TGTGCCAGCAGTTTAGGACCCAGGAACACTGAAGCTTTCTTT | CASSLGPRNTEAFF | TRBJ1-1 | - | many | TRBV12-3/TRBV12-4
TGCAGTGCTAGGGACGCTAGCGGGGCTAGCACAGATACGCAGTATTTT | CSARDASGASTDTQYF | TRBJ2-3 | TRBD2 | many | TRBV20-1
TGCAGTGCTAGTGAGGTCGGCACCGGGGAGCTGTTTTTT | CSASEVGTGELFF | TRBJ2-2 | - | few | TRBV20-1
TGCGCCAGCACAATTAGTCAGGATTTGGGGGCTGAAGCTTTCTTT | CASTISQDLGAEAFF | TRBJ1-1 | - | few | TRBV5-1